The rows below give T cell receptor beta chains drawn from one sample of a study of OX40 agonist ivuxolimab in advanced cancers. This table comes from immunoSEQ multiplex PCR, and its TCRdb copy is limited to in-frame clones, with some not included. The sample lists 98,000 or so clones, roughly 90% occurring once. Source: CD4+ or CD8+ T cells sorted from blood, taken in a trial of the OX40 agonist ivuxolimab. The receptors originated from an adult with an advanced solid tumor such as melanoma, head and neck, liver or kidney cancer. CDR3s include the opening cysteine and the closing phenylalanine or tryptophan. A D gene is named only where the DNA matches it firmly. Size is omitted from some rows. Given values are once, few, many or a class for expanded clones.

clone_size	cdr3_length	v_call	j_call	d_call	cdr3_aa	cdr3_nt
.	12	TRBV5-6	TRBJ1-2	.	CASSLRSYGYTF	TGTGCCAGCAGCTTGAGAAGTTATGGCTACACCTTC
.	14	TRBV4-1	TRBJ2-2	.	CASSQDLTIGELFF	TGCGCCAGCAGCCAAGATCTTACAATCGGGGAGCTGTTTTTT
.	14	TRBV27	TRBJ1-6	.	CASSFRGGNSPLHF	TGTGCCAGCAGTTTCAGGGGAGGAAATTCACCCCTCCACTTT
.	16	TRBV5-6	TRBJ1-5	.	CASSSGGVWGNQPQHF	TGTGCCAGCAGCTCTGGGGGCGTCTGGGGCAATCAGCCCCAGCATTTT
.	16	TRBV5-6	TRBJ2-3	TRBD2	CASSNRGTSGTDTQYF	TGTGCCAGCAGCAACCGGGGGACTAGCGGCACAGATACGCAGTATTTT
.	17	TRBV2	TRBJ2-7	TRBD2	CASSPRLAGAISYEQYF	TGTGCCAGCAGTCCCCGACTAGCGGGAGCTATCTCCTACGAGCAGTACTTC
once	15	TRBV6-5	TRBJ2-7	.	CASREVGGPGDEQYF	TGTGCCAGCAGGGAGGTCGGGGGGCCAGGGGACGAGCAGTACTTC
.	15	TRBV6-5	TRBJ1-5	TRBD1	CASRLPTGLNQPQHF	TGTGCCAGCAGACTTCCGACAGGGCTCAATCAGCCCCAGCATTTT
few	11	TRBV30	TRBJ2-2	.	CAWGPPGELFF	TGTGCCTGGGGGCCCCCCGGGGAGCTGTTTTTT
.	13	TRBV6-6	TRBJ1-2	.	CASSYTADYGYTF	TGTGCCAGCAGTTATACGGCAGACTATGGCTACACCTTC
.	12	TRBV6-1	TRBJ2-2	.	CASSRLYGELFF	TGTGCCAGCAGTCGATTATACGGGGAGCTGTTTTTT
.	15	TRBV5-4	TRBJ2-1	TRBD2	CASYKAGSSYNEQFF	TGTGCCAGCTATAAAGCGGGGAGCTCCTACAATGAGCAGTTCTTC
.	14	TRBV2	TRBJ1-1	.	CASSGALKNTEAFF	TGTGCCAGCAGTGGGGCTTTAAAGAACACTGAAGCTTTCTTT
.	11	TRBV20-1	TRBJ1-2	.	CSAMSGDGYTF	TGCAGTGCTATGTCTGGGGATGGCTACACCTTC
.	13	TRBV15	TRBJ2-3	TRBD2	CATRRLAGATQYF	TGTGCCACCAGGAGGCTAGCGGGAGCTACGCAGTATTTT
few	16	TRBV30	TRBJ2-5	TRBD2	CAWSVWGLAAQETQYF	TGTGCCTGGAGTGTGTGGGGACTAGCAGCTCAAGAGACCCAGTACTTC
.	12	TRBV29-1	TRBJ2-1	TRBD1	CSAGQGAGEQFF	TGCAGCGCGGGACAGGGGGCAGGTGAGCAGTTCTTC
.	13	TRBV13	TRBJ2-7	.	CASSRGGSYEQYF	TGTGCCAGCTCTAGGGGTGGCTCCTACGAGCAGTACTTC
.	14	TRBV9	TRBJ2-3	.	CASSADLGADTQYF	TGTGCCAGCAGCGCCGATTTAGGGGCGGATACGCAGTATTTT